The 8 T cell receptor beta chains below come from one sample, sequenced in a study of cytomegalovirus exposure and HLA in healthy donors. Assay: immunoSEQ multiplex PCR; the TCRdb copy retains only in-frame clones and omits some. The sample records some 83,000 clones, around 94% being singletons. Source material: PBMCs. Every receptor here comes from a woman aged 18-35 years in good health and CMV-seronegative.

V gene TRBV9 combines with J gene TRBJ1-5; 7 positions match TRBD1. The CDR3 runs to 17 residues. Trimming cost V 8 bases and J 2 bases; bases outside gene matches: 16. Germline V gene data show CDR1 as SGDLS and CDR2 as YYNGEE. CDR3 sequence (DNA): TGTGCCAGGGACGACAGGGTGTCGTATATGCGCAATCAGCCCCAGCATTTT. The encoded protein is CARDDRVSYMRNQPQHF.

This chain connects TRBV4-1 to TRBJ2-2; 9 nucleotides match TRBD2. CDR1 is MGHRA, CDR2 YSYEKL, per germline. V gave up 5 bases and J gave up 5 bases; unmatched junction bases: 9. This CDR3 contains 16 residues. CDR3 sequence reads: CASSGSGGIGTGELFF. The CDR3 coding sequence is TGCGCCAGCAGCGGGAGCGGGGGGATAGGAACCGGGGAGCTGTTTTTT.

The genes are TRBV5-1 and TRBJ1-2; D may be TRBD1 (6 bases). The ends were cut back, 4 bases at V and 4 bases at J, with 17 bases in the middle. Germline CDR1 is SGHRS and CDR2 is YFSETQ. CDR3 length: 15 residues. CDR3 nucleotide sequence: TGCGCCAGCAGCCCGACCCAACAGGGTAGCTATGGCTACACCTTC. As protein: CASSPTQQGSYGYTF.

This chain uses TRBV28 with TRBJ2-3; 7 nucleotides line up with TRBD1. After removal of 5 bases from V and 0 bases from J, the junction contained 5 bases not matched to a gene. CDR1 and CDR2 from the germline V gene are MDHEN and SYDVKM. The CDR3 spans 15 residues. The CDR3 reads CASSPLRGSTDTQYF. The CDR3 coding sequence is TGTGCCAGCAGTCCCCTCAGGGGGAGCACAGATACGCAGTATTTT.

V usage is TRBV28 and J usage is TRBJ2-3; 9 bases agree with TRBD1. Germline V CDR1 and CDR2: MDHEN, SYDVKM. V trimming: 6 bases; J trimming: 3 bases; junction bases outside the gene matches: 1. This CDR3 region has 13 residues. The CDR3 bases are TGTGCCAGCAGAGACAGGGGGACAGATACGCAGTATTTT. Its translation: CASRDRGTDTQYF. Complete variable domain (other parts from reference TRBV28 and TRBJ2-3): DVKVTQSSRYLVKRTGEKVFLECVQDMDHENMFWYRQDPGLGLRLIYFSYDVKMKEKGDIPEGYSVSREKKERFSLILESASTNQTSMYLCASRDRGTDTQYFGPGTRLTVL.

V is TRBV4-3 and J is TRBJ2-1; a possible D gene is TRBD2 (5 bases). Trimming removed 0 bases from V and 4 bases from J, with 7 bases in between. CDR3 length: 14 residues. Germline V gene lookup returns CDR1 LGHNA and CDR2 YSLEER. The DNA for the CDR3 is TGCGCCAGCAGCCAAGATCGGGGTTACAATGAGCAGTTCTTC. This translates into CASSQDRGYNEQFF.

The chain has TRBV11-3 and TRBJ2-1; D is undetermined. There are 16 residues in the CDR3. V was clipped by 4 bases and J by 0 bases, with 13 bases between them. Germline V gene lookup returns CDR1 SGHNT and CDR2 YENEEA. CDR3 coding DNA: TGTGCCAGCAGCTCCGGCCGTTGGAGCTCCTACAATGAGCAGTTCTTC. It yields the protein CASSSGRWSSYNEQFF. The full variable domain, with the rest looked up from reference TRBV11-3 and TRBJ2-1, is EAGVVQSPRYKIIEKKQPVAFWCNPISGHNTLYWYLQNLGQGPELLIRYENEEAVDDSQLPKDRFSAERLKGVDSTLKIQPAELGDSAVYLCASSSGRWSSYNEQFFGPGTRLTVL.

The chain links TRBV5-1 to TRBJ2-5; D is unresolved. The V end lost 1 base, the J end lost 3 bases, and 10 bases lay between the germline ends. CDR1 and CDR2 from the germline V gene are SGHRS and YFSETQ. This CDR3 contains 14 residues. CDR3 protein: CASSLSTVKETQYF. As DNA, the CDR3 is TGCGCCAGCAGCTTGTCTACAGTGAAAGAGACCCAGTACTTC.